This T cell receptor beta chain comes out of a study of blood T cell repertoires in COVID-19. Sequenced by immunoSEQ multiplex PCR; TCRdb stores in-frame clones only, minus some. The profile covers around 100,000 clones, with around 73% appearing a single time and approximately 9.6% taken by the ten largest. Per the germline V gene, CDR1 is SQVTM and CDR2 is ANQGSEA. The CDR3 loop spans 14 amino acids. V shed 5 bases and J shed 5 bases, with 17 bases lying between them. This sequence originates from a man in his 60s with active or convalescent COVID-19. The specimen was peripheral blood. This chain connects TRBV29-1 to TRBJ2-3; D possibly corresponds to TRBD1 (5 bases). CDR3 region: CSVHTQGKVDTQYF. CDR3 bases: TGCAGCGTTCACACTCAGGGTAAAGTAGATACGCAGTATTTT.